The 19 T cell receptor beta chains given below trace back to one sample, sequenced in a study of blood T cell repertoires in COVID-19. This table comes from immunoSEQ multiplex PCR, and its TCRdb copy is limited to in-frame clones, with some not included. The table has around 250,000 clones, around nine tenths seen once. Sequenced sample: peripheral blood. Every receptor here comes from a man in his forties with active or convalescent COVID-19.

This sequence joins TRBV28 and TRBJ1-1, with D possibly matching TRBD1 (6 bases). The germline gives CDR1 MDHEN, CDR2 SYDVKM. The CDR3 is 14 amino acids. With 6 bases removed from V and 3 bases from J, the gap between germline ends came to 14 bases. CDR3 sequence reads: CASREGGGHTEAFF. CDR3 nucleotides: TGTGCCAGCAGAGAAGGGGGAGGGCACACTGAAGCTTTCTTT.

The chain is built from TRBV7-9 and TRBJ2-2; TRBD1 is a possible D gene (6 bases). CDR3 length equals 13 residues. Germline lookup yields CDR1 SEHNR and CDR2 FQNEAQ (reference sequence). V was clipped by 5 bases and J by 4 bases, with 8 bases between them. CDR3 DNA: TGTGCCAGCAGCCAAGGGGGCACCGGGGAGCTGTTTTTT. Translating gives CASSQGGTGELFF.

The chain is built from TRBV7-9 and TRBJ2-5, with a possible D match to TRBD1 (6 bases). Trimming left V 5 bases short and J 4 bases short, with 14 bases between. The CDR3 is made up of 14 amino acids. Per germline, CDR1 SEHNR and CDR2 FQNEAQ (reference sequence). In DNA, the CDR3 is TGTGCCAGCAGCCTTGGGACAACCGGAGAGACCCAGTACTTC. This translates into CASSLGTTGETQYF. Full variable domain (outside the CDR3, taken from reference TRBV7-9 and TRBJ2-5): DTGVSQNPRHKITKRGQNVTFRCDPISEHNRLYWYRQTLGQGPEFLTYFQNEAQLEKSRLLSDRFSAERPKGSFSTLEIQRTEQGDSAMYLCASSLGTTGETQYFGPGTRLLVL.

The chain couples TRBV10-3 to TRBJ2-7; 7 nucleotides line up with TRBD1. This CDR3 region has 12 residues. CDR1 and CDR2 (germline): ENHRY, SYGVKD. Germline trimming cut 8 bases from V and 2 bases from J; bases unmatched to any gene: 3. The CDR3 DNA reads TGTGCCATCGCGACAGGGCCCTACGAGCAGTACTTC. Amino acids: CAIATGPYEQYF.

This clone was picked up a small number of times. This chain uses TRBV7-9 with TRBJ2-2; tentatively, D is TRBD1 (5 bases). There are 14 residues in the CDR3. V shed 6 bases and J shed 5 bases, with 13 bases lying between them. The germline V gene encodes CDR1 SEHNR and CDR2 FQNEAQ (reference sequence). CDR3 region: CASSLGQTTGELFF. The CDR3 nucleotides are TGTGCCAGCAGTCTGGGGCAGACGACCGGGGAGCTGTTTTTT. The variable domain in full, with the rest retrieved from reference TRBV7-9 and TRBJ2-2, is DTGVSQNPRHKITKRGQNVTFRCDPISEHNRLYWYRQTLGQGPEFLTYFQNEAQLEKSRLLSDRFSAERPKGSFSTLEIQRTEQGDSAMYLCASSLGQTTGELFFGEGSRLTVL.

The chain links TRBV19 to TRBJ2-7; TRBD1 matches at 9 bases. The CDR3 is made up of 15 amino acids. With 4 bases clipped from V and 0 bases from J, the junction kept 4 bases outside the gene matches. CDR1 LNHDA and CDR2 SQIVND come from the germline V gene (reference sequence). This CDR3 is CASSNGQGFSYEQYF. CDR3 coding DNA: TGTGCCAGTAGTAACGGACAGGGGTTCTCCTACGAGCAGTACTTC.

The V and J genes are TRBV2 and TRBJ1-4; D is possibly TRBD1 (5 bases). The germline V and J ends were trimmed by 4 bases and 7 bases, with 13 bases remaining between them. CDR1 is SNHLY, CDR2 FYNNEI, per germline. The CDR3 consists of 14 residues. For the CDR3, the DNA is TGTGCCAGCAGTGGTCGGCAGGGAGGTGAAAAACTGTTTTTT. Translated, it gives CASSGRQGGEKLFF.

This chain uses TRBV28 with TRBJ1-1; 7 bases agree with TRBD1. V shed 7 bases and J 4 bases; nucleotides not matched to a gene: 9. Germline-derived CDR1 and CDR2 are MDHEN and SYDVKM. The CDR3 length is 14 residues. The CDR3: CASKGGQGVTEAFF. The CDR3 DNA reads as TGTGCCAGCAAAGGTGGGCAGGGGGTCACTGAAGCTTTCTTT. Complete variable domain (other parts from reference TRBV28 and TRBJ1-1): DVKVTQSSRYLVKRTGEKVFLECVQDMDHENMFWYRQDPGLGLRLIYFSYDVKMKEKGDIPEGYSVSREKKERFSLILESASTNQTSMYLCASKGGQGVTEAFFGQGTRLTVV.

The rearrangement joins TRBV9 to TRBJ2-3, with TRBD2 identical over 10 bases. The CDR3 length is 17 residues. The V segment lost 3 bases and the J segment 2 bases; nucleotides outside the gene matches: 9. The germline CDR1 and CDR2 sequences are SGDLS and YYNGEE. Here the CDR3 reads CASSDRIAGGNTDTQYF. The DNA of the CDR3 is TGTGCCAGCAGCGATAGGATAGCGGGGGGAAACACAGATACGCAGTATTTT.

In the case of this clone: Other nucleotide sequences in the sample specify the same CDR3. The chain combines TRBV28 with TRBJ1-2, with D uncertain. The CDR3 has 11 amino acids. Germline assignment: CDR1 MDHEN and CDR2 SYDVKM. Trimming left V 3 bases short and J 5 bases short, with 4 bases between. In nucleotides, the CDR3 is TGTGCCAGCAGTTTCCCGTATGGCTACACCTTC. Its translation: CASSFPYGYTF.

CDR3: CASRGRDPGGYTF. The CDR3, as DNA: TGTGCCAGCAGGGGGAGGGACCCTGGGGGCTACACCTTC. The rearrangement links TRBV2 to TRBJ1-2; weak D call: TRBD1 (5 bases). Germline loops: CDR1 SNHLY, CDR2 FYNNEI. The germline V and J ends were trimmed by 6 bases and 8 bases, with 16 bases remaining between them. The CDR3 has 13 residues.

The V gene is TRBV7-3, the J gene TRBJ2-1; 13 bases agree with TRBD2. Germline lookup yields CDR1 SGHTA and CDR2 FQGTGA. J was trimmed by 8 bases and V by 2 bases; bases with no gene match: 0. There are 14 residues in the CDR3. CDR3 sequence (DNA): TGTGCCAGCAGCTTAGGACTAGCGGGAGATGAGCAGTTCTTC. Amino acid sequence: CASSLGLAGDEQFF.

The chain recombines TRBV7-6 with TRBJ2-1; 8 bases fit TRBD2. Looked up from germline, CDR1 is SGHVS and CDR2 is FNYEAQ. The CDR3 has 15 residues. V was clipped by 2 bases and J by 7 bases; unmatched bases: 7. CDR3 nucleotide sequence: TGTGCCAGCAGCTTAAATGGCGGGAGGAGGAATGAGCAGTTCTTC. The encoded protein is CASSLNGGRRNEQFF.

V is TRBV2 and J is TRBJ1-2, with TRBD1 matching 10 bases. Looked up from germline, CDR1 is SNHLY and CDR2 is FYNNEI. This CDR3 has 14 residues. V shed 6 bases and J 4 bases; nucleotides not matched to a gene: 5. CDR3 amino acids: CASRAGTGAYGYTF. In nucleotides, the CDR3 is TGTGCCAGCAGGGCCGGGACAGGGGCCTATGGCTACACCTTC.

The gene calls are TRBV6-5 and TRBJ1-1; D call uncertain. Trimming removed 8 bases from V and 1 base from J, with 5 bases in between. From germline, CDR1 is MNHEY and CDR2 SVGAGI. CDR3 length: 11 residues. The chain's CDR3 is CASSGNTEAFF. The CDR3 nucleotides read TGTGCCAGCTCCGGGAACACTGAAGCTTTCTTT.

This clone was recorded only once. The chain carries TRBV10-1 and TRBJ2-2, with 7 bases matching TRBD2. CDR3 length equals 16 residues. Germline V gives CDR1 WNHNN, CDR2 SYGVQD (reference sequence). In nucleotides, the CDR3 is TGCACACCTTTAGTGAGCGGGATATTTTTGTTCGGGGAGCTGTTTTTT. Its protein product is CTPLVSGIFLFGELFF.

This chain links TRBV5-1 with TRBJ1-6; perhaps TRBD1 as D (5 bases). This CDR3 contains 15 residues. Germline lookup yields CDR1 SGHRS and CDR2 YFSETQ. The V gene lost 4 bases and the J gene lost 7 bases, with 15 bases spanning the gap. CDR3 DNA: TGCGCCAGCAGCCCCTGGGCGGCAGGGAATTCACCCCTCCACTTT. This encodes CASSPWAAGNSPLHF.

This clone was detected only once. V gene TRBV19 combines with J gene TRBJ1-2; 9 bases are shared with TRBD1. The V segment lost 8 bases and the J segment 4 bases; nucleotides outside the gene matches: 17. CDR1 is LNHDA and CDR2 is SQIVND in the germline V gene (reference sequence). This CDR3 contains 17 residues. CDR3 in amino acids: CASVKDRGGLFGYGYTF. The CDR3 DNA is TGTGCCAGTGTGAAGGACAGGGGTGGGCTATTCGGCTATGGCTACACCTTC.

The chain couples TRBV29-1 to TRBJ1-1, with a possible D match to TRBD1 (5 bases). Germline values: CDR1 SQVTM, CDR2 ANQGSEA. V was clipped by 3 bases and J by 6 bases, with 20 bases between them. The CDR3 extends over 15 amino acids. CDR3 sequence reads: CSVERSGNVLAEAFF. CDR3 DNA: TGCAGCGTTGAGAGGTCAGGGAATGTATTGGCTGAAGCTTTCTTT. Variable domain in full (rest from reference TRBV29-1 and TRBJ1-1): SAVISQKPSRDICQRGTSLTIQCQVDSQVTMMFWYRQQPGQSLTLIATANQGSEATYESGFVIDKFPISRPNLTFSTLTVSNMSPEDSSIYLCSVERSGNVLAEAFFGQGTRLTVV.